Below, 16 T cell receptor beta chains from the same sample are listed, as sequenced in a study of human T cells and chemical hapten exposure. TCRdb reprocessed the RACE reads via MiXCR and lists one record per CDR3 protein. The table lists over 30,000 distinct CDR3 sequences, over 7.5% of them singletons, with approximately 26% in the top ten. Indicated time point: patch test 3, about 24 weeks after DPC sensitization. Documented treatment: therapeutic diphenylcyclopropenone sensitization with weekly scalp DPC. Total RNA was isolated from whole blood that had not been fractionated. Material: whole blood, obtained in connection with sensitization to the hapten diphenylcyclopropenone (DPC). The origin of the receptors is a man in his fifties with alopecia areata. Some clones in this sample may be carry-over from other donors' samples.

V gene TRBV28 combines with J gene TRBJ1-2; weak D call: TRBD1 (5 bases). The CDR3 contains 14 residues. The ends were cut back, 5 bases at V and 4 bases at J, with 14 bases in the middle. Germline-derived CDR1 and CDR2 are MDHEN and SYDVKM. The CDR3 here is CASSVGQRGYGYTF. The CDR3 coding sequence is TGTGCCAGCAGTGTAGGGCAAAGGGGCTATGGCTACACCTTC.

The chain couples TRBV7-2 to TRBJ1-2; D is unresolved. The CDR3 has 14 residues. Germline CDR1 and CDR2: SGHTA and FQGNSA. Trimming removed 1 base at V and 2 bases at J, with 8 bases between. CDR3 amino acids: CASSLGPTNYGYTF. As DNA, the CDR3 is TGTGCCAGCAGCTTAGGGCCAACCAACTATGGCTACACCTTC.

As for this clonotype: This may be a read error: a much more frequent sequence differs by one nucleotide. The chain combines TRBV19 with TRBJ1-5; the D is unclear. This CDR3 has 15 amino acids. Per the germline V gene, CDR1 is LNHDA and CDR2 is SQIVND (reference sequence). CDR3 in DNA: TGTGCCAGTAATCATAACGGAAATAGCAATCAGCCCCAGCTTTTT. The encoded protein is CASNHNGNSNQPQLF.

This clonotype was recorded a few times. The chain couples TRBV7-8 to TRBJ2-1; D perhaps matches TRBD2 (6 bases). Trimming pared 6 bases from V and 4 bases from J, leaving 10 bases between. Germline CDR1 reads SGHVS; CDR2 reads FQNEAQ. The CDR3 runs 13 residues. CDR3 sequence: CASSTGLYNEQFF. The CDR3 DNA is TGTGCCAGCAGTACGGGACTTTACAATGAGCAGTTCTTC.

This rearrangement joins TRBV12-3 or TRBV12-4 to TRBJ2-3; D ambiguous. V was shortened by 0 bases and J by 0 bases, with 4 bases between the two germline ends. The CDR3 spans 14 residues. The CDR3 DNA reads TGTGCCAGCAGTTTAGCGCGCAGCACAGATACGCAGTATTTT. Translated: CASSLARSTDTQYF.

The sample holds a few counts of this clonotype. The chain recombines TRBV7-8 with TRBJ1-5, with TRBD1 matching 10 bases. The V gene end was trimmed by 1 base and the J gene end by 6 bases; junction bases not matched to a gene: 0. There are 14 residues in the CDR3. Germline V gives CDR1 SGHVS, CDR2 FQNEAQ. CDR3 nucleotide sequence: TGTGCCAGCAGCTTAGGACAGGGGGCTCAGCCCCAGCATTTT. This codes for CASSLGQGAQPQHF.

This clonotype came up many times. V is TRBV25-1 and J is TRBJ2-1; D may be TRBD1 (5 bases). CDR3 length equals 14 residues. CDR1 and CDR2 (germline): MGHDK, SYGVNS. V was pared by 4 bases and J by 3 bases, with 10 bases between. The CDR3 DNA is TGTGCCAGCAGTGGGGTTCAGGGCTACAATGAGCAGTTCTTC. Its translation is CASSGVQGYNEQFF.

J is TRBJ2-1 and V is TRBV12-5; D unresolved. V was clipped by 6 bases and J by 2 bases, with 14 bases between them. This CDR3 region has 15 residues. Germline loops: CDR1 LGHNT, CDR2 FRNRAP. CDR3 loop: CASGMAWGTYNEQFF. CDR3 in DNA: TGTGCTAGTGGCATGGCCTGGGGAACCTACAATGAGCAGTTCTTC.

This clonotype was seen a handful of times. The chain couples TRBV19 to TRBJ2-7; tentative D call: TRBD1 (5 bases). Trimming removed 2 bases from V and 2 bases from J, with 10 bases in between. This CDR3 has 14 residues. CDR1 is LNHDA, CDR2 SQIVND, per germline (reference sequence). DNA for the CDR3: TGTGCCAGTAGTATAAGGGAAGGGGCCTACGAGCAGTACTTC. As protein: CASSIREGAYEQYF.

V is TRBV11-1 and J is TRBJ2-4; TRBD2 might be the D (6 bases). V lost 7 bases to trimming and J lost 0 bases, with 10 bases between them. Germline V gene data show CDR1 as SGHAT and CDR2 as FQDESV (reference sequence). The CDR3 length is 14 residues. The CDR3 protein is CASKREEAKNIQYF. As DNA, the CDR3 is TGTGCCAGCAAAAGGGAGGAAGCCAAAAACATTCAGTACTTC.

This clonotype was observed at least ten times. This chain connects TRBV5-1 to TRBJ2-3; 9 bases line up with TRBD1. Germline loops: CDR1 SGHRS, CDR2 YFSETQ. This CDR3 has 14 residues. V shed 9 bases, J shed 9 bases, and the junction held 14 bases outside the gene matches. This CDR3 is CATEPGTGRETQYF. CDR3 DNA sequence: TGCGCCACCGAGCCAGGGACAGGGAGGGAGACGCAGTATTTT. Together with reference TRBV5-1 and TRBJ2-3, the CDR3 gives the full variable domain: KAGVTQTPRYLIKTRGQQVTLSCSPISGHRSVSWYQQTPGQGLQFLFEYFSETQRNKGNFPGRFSGRQFSNSRSEMNVSTLELGDSALYLCATEPGTGRETQYFGPGTRLTVL.

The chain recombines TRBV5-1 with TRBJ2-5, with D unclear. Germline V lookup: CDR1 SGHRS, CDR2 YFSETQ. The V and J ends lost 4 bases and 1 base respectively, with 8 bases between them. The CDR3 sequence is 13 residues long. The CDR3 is CASSLRLQETQYF. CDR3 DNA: TGCGCCAGCAGCCTCCGACTCCAAGAGACCCAGTACTTC.

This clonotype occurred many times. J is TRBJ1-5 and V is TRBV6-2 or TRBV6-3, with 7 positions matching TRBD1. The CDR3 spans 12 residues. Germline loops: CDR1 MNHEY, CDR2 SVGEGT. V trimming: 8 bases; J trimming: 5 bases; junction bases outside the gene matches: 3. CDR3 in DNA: TGTGCCAGCGGGACAGATTATCAGCCCCAGCATTTT. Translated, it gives CASGTDYQPQHF.

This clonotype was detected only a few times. Here the CDR3 reads CSAPHRDSNEQFF. Written as DNA, the CDR3 is TGCAGTGCTCCCCACCGGGACAGTAATGAGCAGTTCTTC. This sequence joins TRBV20-1 and TRBJ2-1; 7 bases are a match to TRBD1. Germline CDR1 reads DFQATT; CDR2 reads SNEGSKA (reference sequence). V was clipped by 5 bases and J by 7 bases; unmatched bases: 8. The CDR3 totals 13 residues.

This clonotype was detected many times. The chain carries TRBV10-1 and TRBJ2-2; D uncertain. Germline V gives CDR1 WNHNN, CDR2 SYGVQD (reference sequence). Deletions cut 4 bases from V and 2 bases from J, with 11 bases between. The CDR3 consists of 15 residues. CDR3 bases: TGCGCCAGCAGTGCCCGGGTTATTAACACCGGGGAGCTGTTTTTT. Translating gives CASSARVINTGELFF.

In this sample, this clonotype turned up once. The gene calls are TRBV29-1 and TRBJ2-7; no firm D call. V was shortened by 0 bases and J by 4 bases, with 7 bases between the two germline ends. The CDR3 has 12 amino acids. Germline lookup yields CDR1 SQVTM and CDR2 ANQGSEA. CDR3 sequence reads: CSVEDRPYEQYF. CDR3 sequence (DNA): TGCAGCGTTGAAGATCGACCGTACGAGCAGTACTTC.